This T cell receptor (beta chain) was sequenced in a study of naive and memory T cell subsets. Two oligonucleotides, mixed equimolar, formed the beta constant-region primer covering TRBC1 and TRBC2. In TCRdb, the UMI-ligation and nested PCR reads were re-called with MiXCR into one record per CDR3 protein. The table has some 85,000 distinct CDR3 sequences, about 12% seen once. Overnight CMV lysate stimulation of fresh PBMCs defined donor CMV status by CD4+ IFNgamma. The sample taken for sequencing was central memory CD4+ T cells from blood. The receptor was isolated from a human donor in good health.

CDR3 residues: CASSFFGQATFF. The CDR3, as DNA: TGTGCCAGCAGTTTCTTCGGACAGGCAACTTTCTTT. The chain has TRBV27 and TRBJ1-1, with 7 bases lining up with TRBD1. Per the germline V gene, CDR1 is MNHEY and CDR2 is SMNVEV (reference sequence). The CDR3 sequence is 12 residues long. Germline trimming cut 3 bases from V and 12 bases from J; bases unmatched to any gene: 7.